These 17 T cell receptor beta chains were all obtained from the same sample, sequenced in a study of graft-versus-host responses after intestinal transplantation. Their antigens are not known. Using immunoSEQ multiplex PCR, the repertoire was profiled, and TCRdb retains in-frame clones only, with some absent. The table records just over 40,000 clones, approximately 95% of them present only once. Sequences were derived from unstimulated CD8+ T cells sorted from spleen or lymph node cells, sampled before transplant. Source of these receptors: a human donor who was the organ donor for an intestinal transplant.

The chain recombines TRBV7-8 with TRBJ2-7; D is perhaps TRBD1 (7 bases). In germline, CDR1 is SGHVS, CDR2 FQNEAQ. The CDR3 is 13 residues long. The V end was cut by 7 bases, the J end by 2 bases, with 12 bases between. The CDR3 sequence: CASNGGTAYEQYF. CDR3 nucleotide sequence: TGTGCCAGCAACGGAGGGACAGCCTACGAGCAGTACTTC.

Here the CDR3 reads CASSPSPQETQYF. The CDR3 bases are TGTGCCAGTAGTCCCTCCCCCCAGGAGACCCAGTACTTC. This rearrangement joins TRBV19 to TRBJ2-5; D unresolved. Per germline, CDR1 LNHDA and CDR2 SQIVND (reference sequence). The V and J ends lost 5 bases and 5 bases respectively, with 12 bases between them. This CDR3 is built from 13 residues.

This sequence joins TRBV29-1 and TRBJ2-3; TRBD2 is a possible D gene (6 bases). The CDR3 loop spans 13 amino acids. CDR1 and CDR2 (germline): SQVTM, ANQGSEA. Trimming removed 7 bases from V and 2 bases from J, with 13 bases in between. CDR3 sequence: CSGTTIPTDTQYF. The DNA for the CDR3 is TGCAGCGGGACTACTATACCCACAGATACGCAGTATTTT.

The rearrangement links TRBV5-5 to TRBJ2-7; possibly TRBD2 for D (6 bases). V was cut by 0 bases and J by 7 bases, with 14 bases left in between. Germline loops: CDR1 SGHKS, CDR2 YYEKEE (reference sequence). This CDR3 comprises 14 residues. For the CDR3, the DNA is TGTGCCAGCAGCTTGGGTTGGGGCCGGGGGGAGCAGTACTTC. Its translation: CASSLGWGRGEQYF. The whole variable domain, filled in from reference TRBV5-5 and TRBJ2-7, reads DAGVTQSPTHLIKTRGQQVTLRCSPISGHKSVSWYQQVLGQGPQFIFQYYEKEERGRGNFPDRFSARQFPNYSSELNVNALLLGDSALYLCASSLGWGRGEQYFGPGTRLTVT.

The chain couples TRBV5-1 to TRBJ1-3; D is possibly TRBD1 (5 bases). V was pared by 0 bases and J by 0 bases, with 10 bases between. Germline CDR1 reads SGHRS; CDR2 reads YFSETQ. The CDR3 length is 16 residues. This CDR3 reads CASSLAGGSSGNTIYF. For the CDR3, the DNA is TGCGCCAGCAGCTTGGCTGGGGGTAGCTCTGGAAACACCATATATTTT.

The rearrangement uses TRBV5-6 and TRBJ2-3, with a tentative D call TRBD1 (5 bases). The V gene lost 0 bases and the J gene lost 2 bases, with 16 bases spanning the gap. CDR3 length: 17 residues. Germline CDR1 and CDR2: SGHDT and YYEEEE. This CDR3 is CASSLAATDPHTDTQYF. In DNA form, the CDR3 reads TGTGCCAGCAGCTTGGCGGCGACAGACCCTCACACAGATACGCAGTATTTT. Complete variable domain (other parts from reference TRBV5-6 and TRBJ2-3): DAGVTQSPTHLIKTRGQQVTLRCSPKSGHDTVSWYQQALGQGPQFIFQYYEEEERQRGNFPDRFSGHQFPNYSSELNVNALLLGDSALYLCASSLAATDPHTDTQYFGPGTRLTVL.

The chain joins TRBV6-4 to TRBJ2-3; TRBD2 matches at 10 bases. The V gene's germline CDR1 is MRHNA and CDR2 SNTAGT. CDR3 size: 15 residues. V shed 4 bases and J 3 bases; nucleotides not matched to a gene: 4. CDR3 DNA sequence: TGTGCCAGCAGTGTCCTAGCGGGGGAGACAGATACGCAGTATTTT. This sequence encodes CASSVLAGETDTQYF.

A note on this clone: The same CDR3 also results from other DNA sequences found in this sample. The rearrangement uses TRBV7-2 and TRBJ2-2; 12 nucleotides agree with TRBD2. The V segment lost 1 base and the J segment 5 bases; nucleotides outside the gene matches: 5. This CDR3 has 17 residues. Germline CDR1 is SGHTA and CDR2 is FQGNSA. DNA for the CDR3: TGTGCCAGCAGCTTAGGCCTAGCGGGGGGGCCGACCGGGGAGCTGTTTTTT. Residues: CASSLGLAGGPTGELFF.

The chain carries TRBV4-3 and TRBJ2-7; TRBD1 is a possible D gene (5 bases). This CDR3 is 15 amino acids long. Per the germline V gene, CDR1 is LGHNA and CDR2 is YSLEER. Trimming took off 0 bases at V and 2 bases at J, with 11 bases between the two ends. CDR3 DNA: TGCGCCAGCAGCCAAGAAGTAAGGGGCGCCTACGAGCAGTACTTC. Protein sequence: CASSQEVRGAYEQYF.

This clone has only one observation. The chain is built from TRBV15 and TRBJ2-4; possibly TRBD2 for D (5 bases). This CDR3 contains 19 residues. The V end lost 5 bases, the J end lost 0 bases, and 23 bases lay between the germline ends. Germline assignment: CDR1 LNHNV and CDR2 YYDKDF (reference sequence). The CDR3 is CATSSFTGFAPIAKNIQYF. The CDR3, as DNA: TGTGCCACCAGCTCGTTCACGGGATTTGCGCCAATAGCCAAAAACATTCAGTACTTC. Filled out from reference TRBV15 and TRBJ2-4, the complete variable domain reads DAMVIQNPRYQVTQFGKPVTLSCSQTLNHNVMYWYQQKSSQAPKLLFHYYDKDFNNEADTPDNFQSRRPNTSFCFLDIRSPGLGDTAMYLCATSSFTGFAPIAKNIQYFGAGTRLSVL.

The chain employs TRBV4-1 and TRBJ2-2; the match to TRBD2 covers 8 bases. After removal of 1 base from V and 1 base from J, the junction contained 5 bases not matched to a gene. Germline V gene lookup returns CDR1 MGHRA and CDR2 YSYEKL. The CDR3 loop spans 17 amino acids. Here the CDR3 reads CASSQAPLAVNTGELFF. The CDR3, as DNA: TGCGCCAGCAGCCAAGCACCACTAGCGGTGAACACCGGGGAGCTGTTTTTT.

V and J are TRBV14 and TRBJ2-3; 12 positions agree with TRBD2. V was clipped by 3 bases and J by 2 bases; unmatched bases: 6. This CDR3 is built from 17 residues. The germline V gene encodes CDR1 SGHDN and CDR2 FVKESK. CDR3 loop: CASSHPGLAGLTDTQYF. The CDR3, as DNA: TGTGCCAGCAGCCACCCGGGACTAGCGGGCCTCACAGATACGCAGTATTTT.

In its sample, this clone was seen once. This chain links TRBV7-9 with TRBJ2-7, with D possibly called TRBD1 or TRBD2 (5 bases each). The CDR3 has 15 residues. CDR1 and CDR2 from the germline V gene are SEHNR and FQNEAQ (reference sequence). Trimming left V 8 bases short and J 1 base short, with 18 bases between. The CDR3 loop is CASSLGVGASYEQYF. The CDR3 DNA reads TGTGCCAGCTCCCTGGGAGTTGGGGCGTCCTACGAGCAGTACTTC.

The V gene is TRBV6-5, the J gene TRBJ1-6; D is uncertain. The CDR3 sequence is 14 residues long. V was pared by 1 base and J by 7 bases, with 8 bases between. CDR1 and CDR2 (germline): MNHEY, SVGAGI. DNA for the CDR3: TGTGCCAGCAGTTACTACATAGTGAATTCACCCCTCCACTTT. The encoded protein is CASSYYIVNSPLHF.

The chain is built from TRBV7-8 and TRBJ2-7; D is tentatively TRBD1 or TRBD2 (5 bases each). Deletions cut 4 bases from V and 7 bases from J, with 17 bases between. The germline CDR1 and CDR2 sequences are SGHVS and FQNEAQ. CDR3 length: 14 amino acids. For the CDR3, the DNA is TGTGCCAGCAGCTCCGGGGCTGGGCTATGGGAGCAGTACTTC. The encoded protein is CASSSGAGLWEQYF.

The chain combines TRBV11-2 with TRBJ2-5; no reliable D call. Germline-derived CDR1 and CDR2 are SGHAT and FQNNGV. The CDR3 loop spans 14 amino acids. The V end lost 5 bases, the J end lost 5 bases, and 15 bases lay between the germline ends. The CDR3 is CASSDLWDMETQYF. Written as DNA, the CDR3 is TGTGCCAGCAGCGATTTATGGGATATGGAGACCCAGTACTTC.

The chain carries TRBV4-2 and TRBJ2-5; possible D gene TRBD2, 6 bases. Deletions cut 6 bases from V and 3 bases from J, with 14 bases between. Germline V CDR1 and CDR2: LGHNA, YNFKEQ. This CDR3 has 14 residues. CDR3 protein: CASRIVGGEETQYF. The CDR3 DNA reads as TGTGCCAGCAGAATAGTGGGCGGGGAAGAGACCCAGTACTTC.